This T cell receptor (beta chain) is from a study of T cells in narcolepsy. Study information: Patients with NT1 or NT2 and healthy control donors were enrolled. Findings of the study overall: No autoreactive T cell clone sequences appeared in some memory CD4+ repertoires. Comparing one patient's CSF and blood CD4+ clonotypes highlighted HCRT- and TRIB2-specific autoreactive clonotypes. Blood of same and different patients, but not healthy controls, reportedly held recurring autoreactive clonotypes.

This clone was detected only a few times. The antigen is not known. Assay used: immunoSEQ multiplex PCR; TCRdb lists only in-frame clones, some missing. This table holds tens of thousands of clones, around 74% found once. Germline V gives CDR1 SNHLY, CDR2 FYNNEI. V lost 3 bases and J 2 bases, leaving 13 bases between the germline ends. The CDR3 loop spans 16 amino acids. The clonotype comes from a human donor in good health. Material for sequencing was memory (CD45RA-) CD4+ T cells from blood. The chain uses TRBV2 and TRBJ1-4; D is unclear. The DNA for the CDR3 is TGTGCCAGCAGTGATGGGCAGCCCTCCACTAATGAAAAACTGTTTTTT. It translates to CASSDGQPSTNEKLFF.